This record covers a single T cell receptor (beta chain). Its specificity is unknown. The repertoire was sequenced with immunoSEQ multiplex PCR; TCRdb's copy has only in-frame clones and lacks some. This table has roughly 130,000 clones, 86% appearing once. The data are from a study of identifying expanded T cells in peripheral blood. V was clipped by 8 bases and J by 7 bases; unmatched bases: 12. Germline V CDR1 and CDR2: MNHEY, SMNVEV (reference sequence). The CDR3 sequence is 14 residues long. Whole-study results and caveats: Across healthy donors, higher total template counts meant significantly greater roughly 2-week count variance.

The sequenced sample consisted of blood. The source of this sequence is a person between 18 and 69 years old in good health. This rearrangement joins TRBV27 to TRBJ1-2; 8 bases are a match to TRBD1. CDR3 region: CASRGLSGGGGYTF. The CDR3 coding sequence is TGTGCCAGCCGGGGGCTATCAGGGGGCGGTGGCTACACCTTC.